The 8 T cell receptor beta chains below come from one sample, sequenced in a study of PD-L1 blockade in urothelial cancer. As for time point: pretreatment peripheral blood. Sequenced by immunoSEQ multiplex PCR; TCRdb stores in-frame clones only, minus some. The data show some 120,000 clones, approximately 88% seen once. The sample here was PBMCs, taken around atezolizumab (anti-PD-L1) treatment. The receptors come from a man aged 45-60 years with urothelial cancer.

This chain joins TRBV9 and TRBJ2-5, with TRBD2 identical over 7 bases. J was trimmed by 5 bases and V by 3 bases; bases with no gene match: 16. Germline lookup yields CDR1 SGDLS and CDR2 YYNGEE. CDR3 size: 17 residues. This CDR3 is CASSAAGIRGVLETQYF. As DNA, the CDR3 is TGTGCCAGCAGCGCCGCGGGGATCCGGGGGGTATTGGAGACCCAGTACTTC.

This clone came up many times. V gene TRBV27 combines with J gene TRBJ2-2; D not certain. The CDR3 consists of 16 residues. CDR1 MNHEY and CDR2 SMNVEV come from the germline V gene (reference sequence). V gave up 6 bases and J gave up 0 bases, with 14 bases separating them. In nucleotides, the CDR3 is TGTGCCAGCAGCTTACGCGGCTTCGCGAACACCGGGGAGCTGTTTTTT. As protein: CASSLRGFANTGELFF.

The CDR3 loop is CASSRGGSVEQYF. CDR3 in DNA: TGTGCCAGCTCACGGGGGGGTTCGGTCGAGCAGTACTTC. The J gene is TRBJ2-7, the V gene TRBV18; 7 bases are shared with TRBD2. From germline, CDR1 is KGHSH and CDR2 LQKENI. Trimming took 4 bases from V and 6 from J; bases not matched to a gene: 6. The length of the CDR3 is 13 residues.

V gene TRBV19 combines with J gene TRBJ1-4; D uncertain. From germline, CDR1 is LNHDA and CDR2 SQIVND (reference sequence). V gave up 4 bases and J gave up 10 bases, with 10 bases separating them. The CDR3 loop spans 12 amino acids. CDR3 amino acids: CASSSPIRKLFF. The CDR3 DNA reads TGTGCCAGTAGTAGCCCCATCAGAAAACTGTTTTTT.

Concerning this clone itself: The sample holds other DNA sequences that translate to the same CDR3. The rearrangement uses TRBV19 and TRBJ1-5; D unresolved. V lost 3 bases, J lost 2 bases, and 8 bases lay in between. There are 14 residues in the CDR3. The germline gives CDR1 LNHDA, CDR2 SQIVND (reference sequence). Here the CDR3 DNA reads TGTGCCAGTAGTATCTCAGGCGGCAATCAGCCCCAGCATTTT. This codes for CASSISGGNQPQHF.

The chain uses TRBV30 and TRBJ2-7; perhaps TRBD2 as D (5 bases). Per germline, CDR1 GTSNPN and CDR2 SVGIG (reference sequence). The length of the CDR3 is 16 residues. V was clipped by 0 bases and J by 0 bases, with 15 bases between them. The CDR3 spells CAWSVLTGMGSYEQYF. The CDR3 bases are TGTGCCTGGAGTGTACTAACCGGGATGGGCTCCTACGAGCAGTACTTC.

The CDR3, as DNA: TGTGCCAGCAGCGCCACCGGGACTAGCGCTTCCAATGAGCAGTTCTTC. Translated: CASSATGTSASNEQFF. The J gene is TRBJ2-1, the V gene TRBV9; 10 bases map to TRBD2. The CDR3 runs to 16 residues. In germline, CDR1 is SGDLS, CDR2 YYNGEE. With 3 bases clipped from V and 6 bases from J, the junction kept 9 bases outside the gene matches.

The chain couples TRBV29-1 to TRBJ1-2; the D is unclear. Germline V gene lookup returns CDR1 SQVTM and CDR2 ANQGSEA. Deletions cut 0 bases from V and 4 bases from J, with 15 bases between. The CDR3 is 15 residues long. The CDR3 reads CSVEDPSGGLYGYTF. The CDR3, as DNA: TGCAGCGTTGAAGATCCTAGCGGCGGTCTCTATGGCTACACCTTC.